Below are 3 T cell receptor beta chains sequenced from a single sample in a study of T cells after yellow fever vaccination. MiXCR, run by TCRdb on the 5' RACE reads, gives a single entry per CDR3 protein. The table records 200,000 to 300,000 distinct CDR3 sequences, about 7.1% of them present only once. Sequencing was performed on CD4+ T cells sorted from PBMCs, taken 15 days after the yellow fever booster vaccination. The source of these receptors is a man aged 25-40 years who received the YFV17D yellow fever vaccine.

The chain uses TRBV20-1 and TRBJ1-1; no reliable D call. Germline-derived CDR1 and CDR2 are DFQATT and SNEGSKA (reference sequence). The V gene lost 0 bases and the J gene lost 1 base, with 6 bases spanning the gap. The CDR3 consists of 13 residues. This CDR3 reads CSARDRRNTEAFF. CDR3 DNA: TGCAGTGCTAGAGATCGCCGGAACACTGAAGCTTTCTTT.

This clonotype was picked up a small number of times. The V gene is TRBV20-1, the J gene TRBJ2-3; maybe TRBD1 (5 bases). Trimming removed 0 bases at V and 7 bases at J, with 8 bases between. The CDR3 loop spans 12 amino acids. CDR1 and CDR2 (germline): DFQATT, SNEGSKA (reference sequence). The CDR3 DNA follows: TGCAGTGCTAGAGATAAGGGGTATACGCAGTATTTT. It specifies CSARDKGYTQYF.

The chain is built from TRBV5-1 and TRBJ2-1; 8 positions agree with TRBD1. With 5 bases clipped from V and 6 bases from J, the junction kept 10 bases outside the gene matches. Germline values: CDR1 SGHRS, CDR2 YFSETQ. The CDR3 spans 15 residues. The CDR3 region is CASRSDRGQFNEQFF. DNA of the CDR3: TGCGCCAGCAGGAGCGACAGGGGACAATTCAATGAGCAGTTCTTC. The full variable domain, with the rest looked up from reference TRBV5-1 and TRBJ2-1, is KAGVTQTPRYLIKTRGQQVTLSCSPISGHRSVSWYQQTPGQGLQFLFEYFSETQRNKGNFPGRFSGRQFSNSRSEMNVSTLELGDSALYLCASRSDRGQFNEQFFGPGTRLTVL.